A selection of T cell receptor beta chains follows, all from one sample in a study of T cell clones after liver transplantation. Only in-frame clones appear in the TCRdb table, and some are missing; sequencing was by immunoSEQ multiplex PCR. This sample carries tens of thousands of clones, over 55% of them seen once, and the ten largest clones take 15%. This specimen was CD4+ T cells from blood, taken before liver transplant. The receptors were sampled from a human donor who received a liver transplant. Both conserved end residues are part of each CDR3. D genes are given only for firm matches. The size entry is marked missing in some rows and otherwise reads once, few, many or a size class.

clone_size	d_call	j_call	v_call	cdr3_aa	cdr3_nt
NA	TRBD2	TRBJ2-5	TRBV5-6	CASSLRGGTQETQYF	TGTGCCAGCAGCTTGCGGGGGGGTACACAAGAGACCCAGTACTTC
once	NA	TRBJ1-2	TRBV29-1	CSVGTGMDYGYTF	TGCAGCGTTGGGACGGGGATGGACTATGGCTACACCTTC
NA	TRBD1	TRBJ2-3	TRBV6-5	CASSFRTGGAGDTQYF	TGTGCCAGCAGTTTCCGGACAGGGGGCGCAGGAGATACGCAGTATTTT
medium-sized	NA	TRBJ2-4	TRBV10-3	CATKDSLNIQYF	TGTGCCACGAAGGACAGCCTAAACATTCAGTACTTC
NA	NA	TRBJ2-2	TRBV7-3	CASSIRDTGELFF	TGTGCCAGCAGCATTCGGGACACCGGGGAGCTGTTTTTT
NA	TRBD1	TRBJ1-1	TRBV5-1	CASSAMTGTFGTEAFF	TGCGCCAGCAGCGCGATGACAGGGACCTTTGGGACTGAAGCTTTCTTT
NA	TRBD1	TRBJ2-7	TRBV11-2	CASSTAGQGSSYEQYF	TGTGCCAGCAGCACGGCGGGACAGGGGTCCTCCTACGAGCAGTACTTC
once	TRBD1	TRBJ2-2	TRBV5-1	CASSLGQGNTGELFF	TGCGCCAGCAGCTTGGGACAGGGAAACACCGGGGAGCTGTTTTTT
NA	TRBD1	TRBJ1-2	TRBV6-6	CASTVTGGADYTF	TGTGCCAGCACCGTTACAGGGGGCGCCGACTACACCTTC
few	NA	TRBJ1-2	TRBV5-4	CASSQEGGTYGYTF	TGTGCCAGCAGCCAAGAGGGGGGGACCTATGGCTACACCTTC
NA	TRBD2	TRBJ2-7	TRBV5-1	CASSLGGREVNEQYF	TGCGCCAGCAGCTTGGGAGGCCGGGAGGTCAACGAGCAGTACTTC
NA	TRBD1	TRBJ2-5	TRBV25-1	CASSGTGVYETQYF	TGTGCCAGCAGCGGGACAGGGGTTTATGAGACCCAGTACTTC
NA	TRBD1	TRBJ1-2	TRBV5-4	CASSLVGTGYGYTF	TGTGCCAGCAGCTTGGTAGGGACAGGGTACGGCTACACCTTC
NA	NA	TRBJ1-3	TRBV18	CASSQDSISGNTIYF	TGTGCCAGCTCTCAGGACTCAATCTCTGGAAACACCATATATTTT
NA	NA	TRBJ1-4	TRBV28	CASRRGFSEKLFF	TGTGCCAGCAGAAGGGGGTTTTCGGAAAAACTGTTTTTT
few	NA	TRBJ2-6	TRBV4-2	CASTFRFSGANVLTF	TGTGCCAGCACCTTCCGGTTCTCTGGGGCCAACGTCCTGACTTTC
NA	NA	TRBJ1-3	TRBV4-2	CASSLATGQISGNTIYF	TGTGCCAGCAGCCTTGCGACCGGACAGATCTCTGGAAACACCATATATTTT
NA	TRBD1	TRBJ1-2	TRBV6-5	CASSYRGQGAYGYTF	TGTGCCAGCAGTTACCGGGGACAGGGGGCCTATGGCTACACCTTC
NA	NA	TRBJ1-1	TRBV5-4	CASSLVRTGTEAFF	TGTGCCAGCAGCTTGGTGCGCACCGGCACTGAAGCTTTCTTT
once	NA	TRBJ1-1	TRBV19	CASRKPTSNTEAFF	TGTGCCAGTAGAAAACCGACAAGCAACACTGAAGCTTTCTTT
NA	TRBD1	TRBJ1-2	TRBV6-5	CASSPTGTSYYGYTF	TGTGCCAGCAGTCCGACAGGGACCTCCTACTATGGCTACACCTTC
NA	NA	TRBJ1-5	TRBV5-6	CASSLAGGNQPQHF	TGTGCCAGCAGCTTGGCCGGAGGAAATCAGCCCCAGCATTTT
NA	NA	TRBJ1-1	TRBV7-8	CASTPLTGIEAFF	TGTGCCAGCACCCCTCTAACAGGGATCGAAGCTTTCTTT
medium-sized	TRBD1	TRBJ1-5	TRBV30	CAWDRERNQPQHF	TGTGCCTGGGACAGGGAGAGGAATCAGCCCCAGCATTTT
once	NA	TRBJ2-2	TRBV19	CASSNGGGPGELFF	TGTGCCAGTAGTAACGGGGGAGGACCCGGGGAGCTGTTTTTT
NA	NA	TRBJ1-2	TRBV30	CAWSGPLRGPRGYTF	TGTGCCTGGAGCGGGCCCCTCAGGGGCCCTAGGGGCTACACCTTC
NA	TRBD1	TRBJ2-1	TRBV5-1	CASSLGGRRTGINEQFF	TGCGCCAGCAGCTTGGGTGGGCGGAGGACAGGGATCAATGAGCAGTTCTTC
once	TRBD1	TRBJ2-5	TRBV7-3	CASSQTGQGTETQYF	TGTGCCAGCAGCCAAACGGGACAGGGGACGGAGACCCAGTACTTC
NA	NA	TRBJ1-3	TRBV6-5	CASSYSNRPGNTIYF	TGTGCCAGCAGTTACTCGAACAGACCTGGAAACACCATATATTTT
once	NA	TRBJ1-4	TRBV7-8	CASSPSGKSEKLFF	TGTGCCAGCAGCCCCTCAGGGAAGAGTGAAAAACTGTTTTTT
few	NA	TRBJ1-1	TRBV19	CASKVSQGGTEAFF	TGTGCCAGTAAGGTATCCCAAGGGGGCACTGAAGCTTTCTTT
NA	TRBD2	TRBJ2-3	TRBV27	CASSLWDLLAGGPADTQYF	TGTGCCAGCAGTTTATGGGACCTACTAGCGGGGGGGCCGGCAGATACGCAGTATTTT
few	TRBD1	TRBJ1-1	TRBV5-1	CASSLGPTGAGTEAFF	TGCGCCAGCAGCTTGGGACCCACAGGGGCAGGCACTGAAGCTTTCTTT
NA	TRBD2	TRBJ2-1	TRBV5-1	CASSSYLAGGKNEQFF	TGCGCCAGCAGCTCATACCTAGCGGGGGGGAAGAATGAGCAGTTCTTC
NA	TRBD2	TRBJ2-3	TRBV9	CASSLGLAGGDTQYF	TGTGCCAGCAGCTTGGGACTAGCGGGGGGAGATACGCAGTATTTT
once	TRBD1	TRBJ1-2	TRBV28	CASSRTGGGYGYTF	TGTGCCAGCAGCAGGACAGGGGGTGGCTATGGCTACACCTTC
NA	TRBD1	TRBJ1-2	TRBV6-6	CASSYSDRAYGYTF	TGTGCCAGCAGTTACTCCGACAGGGCCTATGGCTACACCTTC
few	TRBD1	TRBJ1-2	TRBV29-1	CSVGGQFKGGYTF	TGCAGCGTTGGGGGACAGTTCAAAGGCGGCTACACCTTC
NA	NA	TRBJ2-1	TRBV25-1	CASSEESGAVYNEQFF	TGTGCCAGCAGTGAGGAATCAGGGGCGGTCTACAATGAGCAGTTCTTC
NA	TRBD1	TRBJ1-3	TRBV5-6	CASSPTGGTGNTIYF	TGTGCCAGCAGCCCAACAGGGGGCACTGGAAACACCATATATTTT
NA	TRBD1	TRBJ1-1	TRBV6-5	CASSTRQGNTEAFF	TGTGCCAGCAGTACACGACAGGGTAATACTGAAGCTTTCTTT
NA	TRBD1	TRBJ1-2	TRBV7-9	CASSLQGAYGYTF	TGTGCCAGCAGCTTACAGGGGGCCTATGGCTACACCTTC